The rows below give T cell receptor beta chains drawn from one sample of a study of PD-L1 blockade in urothelial cancer. Repertoires were generated with immunoSEQ multiplex PCR, while TCRdb's copy carries only in-frame clones and drops some. The sample contains over 45,000 clones, roughly 86% of which appear only once. This specimen consisted of PBMCs, obtained around atezolizumab (anti-PD-L1) treatment. Source of these receptors: a man aged 50 to 59 with urothelial cancer. CDR3s include the opening cysteine and the closing phenylalanine or tryptophan. The order of the fields is J gene, D gene, clone size, V gene, CDR3 DNA, CDR3 protein. A D gene is named only where the DNA matches it firmly. For some rows the clone size is stated as once, few or many, or as a class when expanded; others skip it.

TRBJ2-1,-,-,TRBV5-1,TGCGCCAGCAGCTTGACAGGACACAATGAGCAGTTCTTC,CASSLTGHNEQFF
TRBJ2-7,-,-,TRBV27,TGTGCCAGCGGTTCGGGAAGGAGTACTACGAAGCAGTACTTC,CASGSGRSTTKQYF
TRBJ1-6,-,-,TRBV9,TGTGCCAGCAGCAAAACACAGGGTAATTCACCCCTCCACTTT,CASSKTQGNSPLHF
TRBJ2-1,TRBD1,-,TRBV5-1,TGCGCCAGCAGCTCCCAGGGGGCTCGGAATGAGCAGTTCTTC,CASSSQGARNEQFF
TRBJ2-7,TRBD1,-,TRBV7-6,TGTGCCAGCAGCACCCCCGGGACAGGCTACGAGCAGTACTTC,CASSTPGTGYEQYF
TRBJ2-2,-,once,TRBV5-6,TGTGCCAGCAGCCCGACGCGGACAACGAACACCGGGGAGCTGTTTTTT,CASSPTRTTNTGELFF
TRBJ2-1,TRBD1,-,TRBV5-4,TGTGCCAGCAGCTCCAGGGGGCGGGTAGGCAATGAGCAGTTCTTC,CASSSRGRVGNEQFF
TRBJ1-4,TRBD1,-,TRBV7-2,TGTGCCAGCAGAGGGGGACAGAATGAAAAACTGTTTTTT,CASRGGQNEKLFF
TRBJ2-1,TRBD2,-,TRBV5-1,TGCGCCAGCACCAGGGGGACTAGCGGGATTTACAATGAGCAGTTCTTC,CASTRGTSGIYNEQFF
TRBJ2-7,TRBD1,once,TRBV5-6,TGTGCCAGCAGCGGCCTCCGGGACAGCCTACTCTACGAGCAGTACTTC,CASSGLRDSLLYEQYF
TRBJ2-3,TRBD2,-,TRBV29-1,TGCAGCGTTGTTCTAGCGGGAGGAGCAGATACGCAGTATTTT,CSVVLAGGADTQYF
TRBJ1-3,-,-,TRBV10-2,TGCGCCAGCAGAGACTCGATAGTTGGTGGAAACACCATATATTTT,CASRDSIVGGNTIYF
TRBJ1-4,-,few,TRBV15,TGTGCCACCAAATCTTCCCCAGCTAATGAAAAACTGTTTTTT,CATKSSPANEKLFF
TRBJ1-5,-,-,TRBV28,TGTGCCAGCAGATACAGTAGCAATCAGCCCCAGCATTTT,CASRYSSNQPQHF
TRBJ2-6,TRBD1,-,TRBV9,TGTGCCAGCAGCCCCGAACCCGGGACAGGGTTTGGCTCTGGGGCCAACGTCCTGACTTTC,CASSPEPGTGFGSGANVLTF
TRBJ2-5,-,-,TRBV7-9,TGTGCCAGCAGCCCACAAACAGAGACCCAGTACTTC,CASSPQTETQYF
TRBJ2-3,TRBD2,-,TRBV28,TGTGCCAGCAGTCTCTCGGGACTAGCGGGAGGGACAGATACGCAGTATTTT,CASSLSGLAGGTDTQYF
TRBJ2-1,TRBD2,-,TRBV29-1,TGCAGCGTTGGACCGCCCGAGCGGGAGAATGAGCAGTTCTTC,CSVGPPERENEQFF
TRBJ2-2,TRBD1,-,TRBV9,TGTGCCAGCAGCGTCGGACAGGGTGTGACCACCGGGGAGCTGTTTTTT,CASSVGQGVTTGELFF
TRBJ2-7,-,once,TRBV7-9,TGTGCCAGCAGCTTAGAGAGGGAGACTACGGAGCAGTACTTC,CASSLERETTEQYF
TRBJ1-2,-,once,TRBV6-1,TGTGCCAGCAGGGAACGGGGGGGGCGGAGGGGCTACACCTTC,CASRERGGRRGYTF
TRBJ1-1,TRBD1,-,TRBV25-1,TGTGCCAGCAGTGGACAGGGGTACACTGAAGCTTTCTTT,CASSGQGYTEAFF
TRBJ2-1,TRBD1,-,TRBV6-5,TGTGCCAGCAGTTACGCCGCAGGGGGCAATGAGCAGTTCTTC,CASSYAAGGNEQFF
TRBJ1-1,-,-,TRBV11-3,TGTGCCAGCAGCTTTGGAGGGAACACTGAAGCTTTCTTT,CASSFGGNTEAFF
TRBJ2-2,-,few,TRBV30,TGTGCCTGGAGCCCCTTCGGGAGCGCGACCGGGGAGCTGTTTTTT,CAWSPFGSATGELFF
TRBJ2-7,-,-,TRBV6-5,TGTGCCAGCAGTGCCTCCCAGACAGGATTGATCGAGCAGTACTTC,CASSASQTGLIEQYF
TRBJ1-1,TRBD1,-,TRBV5-4,TGTGCCAGCAGTCCACCGACAGGGGGATTCACTGAAGCTTTCTTT,CASSPPTGGFTEAFF
TRBJ1-1,-,few,TRBV18,TGTGCCAGCTCACAGACTCTGAACACTGAAGCTTTCTTT,CASSQTLNTEAFF